These 5 T cell receptor beta chains came from one sample sequenced in a study of CD4 T cells in relation to SARS-CoV-2 and coronaviruses. The unexposed donors gave CD4+ T cells in about 2011-2018, prior to COVID-19. CD4+ T cells were isolated from the cells after around 9 days of culture. Generated by immunoSEQ multiplex PCR, the TCRdb table keeps only in-frame clones and is missing some. The table lists 9,500 to 12,000 clones, 80% to 90% of them singletons. Their target antigens are unknown. Material for sequencing was CD4+ T cells from PBMCs, cultured in vitro. All receptors derive from a human donor in good health.

The rearrangement joins TRBV4-1 to TRBJ2-7, with D unresolved. The germline CDR1 and CDR2 sequences are MGHRA and YSYEKL. Trimming left V 0 bases short and J 5 bases short, with 17 bases between. This CDR3 comprises 16 residues. In nucleotides, the CDR3 is TGCGCCAGCAGCCAAGATGATTGGGTTAGGAAGAACGAGCAGTACTTC. Residues: CASSQDDWVRKNEQYF.

This sequence joins TRBV3-1 (or the pseudogene TRBV3-2) and TRBJ2-2, with a weak D call TRBD1 (6 bases). CDR1 is LGHDT, CDR2 YNNKEL, per germline (reference sequence). V was shortened by 6 bases and J by 1 base, with 12 bases between the two germline ends. The CDR3 consists of 15 residues. CDR3 bases: TGTGCCAGCAGTCGATTGGACAGGAACACCGGGGAGCTGTTTTTT. Translation gives CASSRLDRNTGELFF.

The chain carries TRBV7-2 and TRBJ2-7; D gene ambiguous. With 1 base removed from V and 5 bases from J, the gap between germline ends came to 15 bases. This CDR3 has 15 residues. Germline V gives CDR1 SGHTA, CDR2 FQGNSA. CDR3 sequence reads: CASSLGLGYNNEQYF. The CDR3 region has the DNA TGTGCCAGCAGCTTAGGCCTAGGATACAATAACGAGCAGTACTTC.

This rearrangement joins TRBV6-6 to TRBJ1-5; D is uncertain. The germline CDR1 and CDR2 sequences are MNHNY and SVGAGI (reference sequence). This CDR3 contains 12 residues. Trimming took off 7 bases at V and 0 bases at J, with 4 bases between the two ends. The CDR3 coding sequence is TGTGCCAGCACCAATAGCAATCAGCCCCAGCATTTT. Translating gives CASTNSNQPQHF.

This chain connects TRBV4-3 to TRBJ1-2; D remains unclear. V was trimmed by 0 bases and J by 2 bases, leaving 7 bases between them. This CDR3 region has 14 residues. Per the germline V gene, CDR1 is LGHNA and CDR2 is YSLEER. In nucleotides, the CDR3 is TGCGCCAGCAGCCAAGAGGGAGTCAACTATGGCTACACCTTC. It codes for CASSQEGVNYGYTF.